The T cell receptor beta chain under discussion was sequenced for a study of T-cell reconstitution after alpha-beta-depleted transplantation in children. The CDR3 covers 17 residues. A TCRbeta library incorporating unique molecular identifiers was prepared. TCRdb recomputed calls from the PCR reads with MiXCR, one row per CDR3 protein. The table shows fewer than 250,000 distinct CDR3 sequences, with roughly a sixth occurring only once. Remarks on this clonotype: What it binds is not known.

Study-wide findings and caveats: When one year had passed after transplant, most T-cell counts and diversity came from newly produced T cells. At around two months after transplant, the alpha-beta T cells were reportedly derived from several hundred expanded clones that came from non-depleted graft cells.

V and J are TRBV21-1 and TRBJ1-5. TRBV21-1 is marked as a pseudogene. The sequence was obtained from a male patient aged 2 to 10 who had a stem cell transplant for acute lymphoblastic leukemia, so the T cells may come from the graft donor. Sample: PBMCs, mostly from graft donor cells, taken 360 days after TCRalphabeta/CD19-depleted stem cell transplant. Here the CDR3 DNA reads TGTGCCAGCAGCATCGCTGACATTTGGAGTAGCAATCAGCCCCAGCATTTT. It codes for CASSIADIWSSNQPQHF.